This TCR beta chain was identified during a study of neoadjuvant anti-PD-1 for oral cavity cancer. Overall study: Patients mostly received three to four biweekly nivolumab doses at 3 mg/kg before surgery. Non-progressing patients received a fourth nivolumab dose near day 43, then surgery on days 50-56. Regarding the study as a whole: Only three patients per response group were TCR-analyzed; validation needed.

As for this clone: Antigen specificity is unknown.

Produced via immunoSEQ multiplex PCR; TCRdb's table is partial and in-frame only. This sample yields 15,000 or so clones, of which 55% to 70% are seen a single time; over 2% belongs to the top ten. No culture or expansion preceded analysis of these blood cells. CDR3 length: 13 amino acids. CDR1 is SGHDN and CDR2 is FVKESK in the germline V gene. After removal of 2 bases from V and 10 bases from J, the junction contained 4 bases not matched to a gene. The chain uses TRBV14 and TRBJ1-2; 10 nucleotides agree with TRBD1. Source: PBMCs, taken before nivolumab (anti-PD-1) treatment. This TCR was sampled from a person between 40 and 80 years old with oral cavity squamous cell carcinoma. The CDR3 reads CASSQRTGGDYTF. The CDR3 DNA reads as TGTGCCAGCAGCCAACGGACAGGGGGAGACTACACCTTC.